Given below is one T cell receptor (beta chain) in context. Methods used by the authors: Amplifying reference gene primers gave estimates of nucleated cell counts. Here immunoSEQ multiplex PCR was the method, and the copy in TCRdb shows in-frame clones only, minus some. From that table come the V and J calls and clone size; the DNA was used to work out D and trimming. This table has a few hundred thousand clones, around four fifths appearing once. The trim removed 9 bases at V and 7 bases at J, leaving 11 bases unmatched. Germline CDR1 MNHEY, CDR2 SVGAGI. The CDR3 sequence is 13 residues long. This entry comes from a study of blood T cell repertoires in COVID-19. Study overall: Some COVID-19 samples were acute and others convalescent; all came from the United States, Italy and Spain. The cDNA or gDNA used as material had been derived from T cells, B-cell-depleted T cells, or PBMCs.

Sequencing was carried out using peripheral blood. This chain links TRBV6-5 with TRBJ1-2; TRBD1 matches 7 bases. The receptor's source is a woman older than 75 with COVID-19, enrolled during active disease. This chain's CDR3 is CASARGLVSGYTF. The DNA for the CDR3 is TGTGCCAGTGCGAGGGGGCTTGTTAGTGGCTACACCTTC.